Shown below are 8 T cell receptor beta chains from a single sample sequenced in a study of CD4 T cells in relation to SARS-CoV-2 and coronaviruses (dated by TCRdb to about 2021). No cognate antigen is known for these TCRs. CD4+ T cells from unexposed donors were collected before the COVID-19 pandemic (2011-2018). After approximately 11 days of culture, CD4+ T cells were isolated with the EasySep CD4+ T cell isolation kit. The library was built by means of the immunoSEQ multiplex PCR assay. The immuneACCESS repertoire file appears here via TCRdb, limited to in-frame rearrangements. These files lack a portion of the clones; in checked studies, under half of the deficit traces to unresolved V genes, and the cause of the others is not known. For this sample there are about 20,000 clones; 74% appear just once. 20% to 25% of the sample goes to the ten largest clones. Sequencing input: CD4+ T cells from PBMCs, cultured in vitro. The receptors were sampled from a human donor in good health.

The rearrangement links TRBV29-1 to TRBJ1-4, with TRBD1 matching 7 bases. Germline loops: CDR1 SQVTM, CDR2 ANQGSEA. The CDR3 totals 13 residues. V gave up 5 bases and J gave up 2 bases; unmatched junction bases: 2. The CDR3 region has the DNA TGCAGCGTTAAGGGACAGACTAATGAAAAACTGTTTTTT. Protein: CSVKGQTNEKLFF.

The chain has TRBV30 and TRBJ1-5; no clear D. V gave up 2 bases and J gave up 4 bases, with 9 bases separating them. This CDR3 is 13 amino acids long. Germline loops: CDR1 GTSNPN, CDR2 SVGIG (reference sequence). The CDR3 region is CAWSNRANQPQHF. CDR3 coding DNA: TGTGCCTGGAGTAACCGGGCAAATCAGCCCCAGCATTTT. The whole variable domain, remainder taken from reference TRBV30 and TRBJ1-5, is SQTIHQWPATLVQPVGSPLSLECTVEGTSNPNLYWYRQAAGRGLQLLFYSVGIGQISSEVPQNLSASRPQDRQFILSSKKLLLSDSGFYLCAWSNRANQPQHFGDGTRLSIL.

A few counts support this clone. V and J are TRBV19 and TRBJ1-5; D is perhaps TRBD1 (5 bases). Germline V gives CDR1 LNHDA, CDR2 SQIVND (reference sequence). The CDR3 runs to 13 residues. V was pared by 3 bases and J by 7 bases, with 10 bases between. The CDR3 spells CASSMAWGQPQHF. The CDR3 nucleotides read TGTGCCAGTAGTATGGCCTGGGGGCAGCCCCAGCATTTT.

This clone turned up a few times. This sequence joins TRBV19 and TRBJ2-7, with TRBD2 matching 10 bases. The CDR3 has 13 residues. Germline CDR1 and CDR2: LNHDA and SQIVND (reference sequence). V shed 6 bases, J shed 7 bases, and the junction held 6 bases outside the gene matches. CDR3 DNA: TGTGCCAGTAGCCTCCTACTAGCGGGGGAGCAGTACTTC. Translation gives CASSLLLAGEQYF. Based on the CDR3 plus reference TRBV19 and TRBJ2-7, the full variable domain is DGGITQSPKYLFRKEGQNVTLSCEQNLNHDAMYWYRQDPGQGLRLIYYSQIVNDFQKGDIAEGYSVSREKKESFPLTVTSAQKNPTAFYLCASSLLLAGEQYFGPGTRLTVT.

This clone was seen more than once but under ten times. V and J are TRBV7-9 and TRBJ2-3; the D gene is possibly TRBD2 (6 bases). This CDR3 contains 15 residues. Looked up from germline, CDR1 is SEHNR and CDR2 is FQNEAQ (reference sequence). V dropped 7 bases and J dropped 2 bases, with 16 bases sitting between them. The CDR3 reads CASTTPGGSTDTQYF. The CDR3 DNA reads TGTGCCAGCACGACCCCCGGGGGTTCCACAGATACGCAGTATTTT.

The rearrangement uses TRBV10-2 and TRBJ2-3; the D gene is possibly TRBD2 (5 bases). The CDR3 covers 14 residues. The germline V and J ends were trimmed by 8 bases and 2 bases, with 14 bases remaining between them. The germline gives CDR1 WSHSY, CDR2 SAAADI. For the CDR3, the DNA is TGCGCCAGCCGGGGATTAGCGAACACAGATACGCAGTATTTT. Its translation is CASRGLANTDTQYF.

This clone was seen only a few times. The chain joins TRBV4-2 to TRBJ1-1, with TRBD1 identical over 7 bases. The CDR3 length is 14 residues. Germline CDR1 LGHNA, CDR2 YNFKEQ. Germline trimming cut 5 bases from V and 1 base from J; bases unmatched to any gene: 4. The CDR3 DNA is TGTGCCAGCAGCTTGACAGGGAAGAACACTGAAGCTTTCTTT. Translated, it gives CASSLTGKNTEAFF.

The chain carries TRBV9 and TRBJ2-1; 7 bases are shared with TRBD2. The V gene end was trimmed by 0 bases and the J gene end by 2 bases; junction bases not matched to a gene: 5. The CDR3 spans 16 residues. Germline V gene lookup returns CDR1 SGDLS and CDR2 YYNGEE. CDR3 DNA: TGTGCCAGCAGCGTAGACGGTGCGGGAGCCTACAATGAGCAGTTCTTC. Amino acids: CASSVDGAGAYNEQFF.